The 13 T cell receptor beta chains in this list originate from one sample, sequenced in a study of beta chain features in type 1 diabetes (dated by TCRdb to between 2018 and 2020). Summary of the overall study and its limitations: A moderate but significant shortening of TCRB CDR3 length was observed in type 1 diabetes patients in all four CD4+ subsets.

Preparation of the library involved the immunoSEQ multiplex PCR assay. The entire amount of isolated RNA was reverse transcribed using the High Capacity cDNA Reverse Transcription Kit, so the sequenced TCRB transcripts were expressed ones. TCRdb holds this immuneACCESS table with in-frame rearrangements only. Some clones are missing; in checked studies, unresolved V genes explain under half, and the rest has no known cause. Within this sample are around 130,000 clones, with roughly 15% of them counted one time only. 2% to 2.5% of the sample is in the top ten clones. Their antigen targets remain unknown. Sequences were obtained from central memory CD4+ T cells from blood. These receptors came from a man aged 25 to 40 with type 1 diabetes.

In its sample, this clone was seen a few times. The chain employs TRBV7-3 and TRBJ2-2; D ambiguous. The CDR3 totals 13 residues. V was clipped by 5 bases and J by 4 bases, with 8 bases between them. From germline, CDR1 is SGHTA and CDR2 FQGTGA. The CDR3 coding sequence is TGTGCCAGCAGCCTGGGCAGCACCGGGGAGCTGTTTTTT. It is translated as CASSLGSTGELFF.

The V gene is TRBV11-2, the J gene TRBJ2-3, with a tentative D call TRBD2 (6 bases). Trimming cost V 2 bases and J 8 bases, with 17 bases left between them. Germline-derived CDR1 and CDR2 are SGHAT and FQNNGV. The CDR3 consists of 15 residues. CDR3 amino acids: CASSLLAGMQGTQYF. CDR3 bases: TGTGCCAGCAGCTTATTGGCGGGGATGCAGGGTACGCAGTATTTT.

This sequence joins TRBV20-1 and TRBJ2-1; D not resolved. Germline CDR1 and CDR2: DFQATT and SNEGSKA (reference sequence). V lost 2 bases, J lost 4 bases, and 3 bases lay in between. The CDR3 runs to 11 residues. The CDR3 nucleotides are TGCAGTGCTAGACAATACAATGAGCAGTTCTTC. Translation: CSARQYNEQFF.

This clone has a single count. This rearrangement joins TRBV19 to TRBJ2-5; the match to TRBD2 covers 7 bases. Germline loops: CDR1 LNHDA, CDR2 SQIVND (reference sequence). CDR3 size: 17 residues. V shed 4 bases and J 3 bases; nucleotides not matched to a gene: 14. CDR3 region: CASSSRGAGVTKETQYF. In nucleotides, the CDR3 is TGTGCCAGTAGTAGTCGTGGTGCGGGGGTTACGAAAGAGACCCAGTACTTC.

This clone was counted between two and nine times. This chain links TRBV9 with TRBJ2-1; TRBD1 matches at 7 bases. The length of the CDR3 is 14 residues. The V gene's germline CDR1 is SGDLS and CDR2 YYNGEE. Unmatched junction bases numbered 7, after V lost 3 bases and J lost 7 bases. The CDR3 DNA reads TGTGCCAGCAGCGCCGGGACAGTTGGGAATGAGCAGTTCTTC. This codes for CASSAGTVGNEQFF.

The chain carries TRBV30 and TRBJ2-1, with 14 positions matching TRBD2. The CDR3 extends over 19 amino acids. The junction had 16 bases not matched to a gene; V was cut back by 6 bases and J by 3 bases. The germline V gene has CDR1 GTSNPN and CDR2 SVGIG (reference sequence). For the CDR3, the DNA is TGTGCCTGCAAAAGAGTGGGGACTAGCGGGGGCCGAAACTACAATGAGCAGTTCTTC. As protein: CACKRVGTSGGRNYNEQFF.

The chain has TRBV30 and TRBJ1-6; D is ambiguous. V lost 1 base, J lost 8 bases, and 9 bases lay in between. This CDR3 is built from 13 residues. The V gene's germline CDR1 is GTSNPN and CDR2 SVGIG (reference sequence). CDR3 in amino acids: CAWSAGLDSPLHF. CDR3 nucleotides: TGTGCCTGGAGTGCGGGGTTGGATTCACCCCTCCACTTT.

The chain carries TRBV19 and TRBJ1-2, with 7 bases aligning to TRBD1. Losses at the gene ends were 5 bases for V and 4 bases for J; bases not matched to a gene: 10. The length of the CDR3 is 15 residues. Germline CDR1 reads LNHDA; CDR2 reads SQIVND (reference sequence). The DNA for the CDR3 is TGTGCCAGTAGTGCCGGCCCCGGGACAGCCTATGGCTACACCTTC. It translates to CASSAGPGTAYGYTF.

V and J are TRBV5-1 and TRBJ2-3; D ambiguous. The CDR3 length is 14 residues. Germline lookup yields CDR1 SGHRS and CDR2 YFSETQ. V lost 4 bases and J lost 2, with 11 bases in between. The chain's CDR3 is CASSGPAPTDTQYF. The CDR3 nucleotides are TGCGCCAGCAGCGGCCCGGCCCCCACAGATACGCAGTATTTT.

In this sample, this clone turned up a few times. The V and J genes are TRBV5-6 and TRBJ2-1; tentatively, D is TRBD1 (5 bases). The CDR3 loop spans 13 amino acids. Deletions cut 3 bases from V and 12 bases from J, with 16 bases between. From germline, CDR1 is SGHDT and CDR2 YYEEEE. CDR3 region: CASSSIPIRGQFF. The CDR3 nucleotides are TGTGCCAGCAGCTCTATACCGATTAGGGGGCAGTTCTTC. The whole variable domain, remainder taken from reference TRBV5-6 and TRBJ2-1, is DAGVTQSPTHLIKTRGQQVTLRCSPKSGHDTVSWYQQALGQGPQFIFQYYEEEERQRGNFPDRFSGHQFPNYSSELNVNALLLGDSALYLCASSSIPIRGQFFGPGTRLTVL.

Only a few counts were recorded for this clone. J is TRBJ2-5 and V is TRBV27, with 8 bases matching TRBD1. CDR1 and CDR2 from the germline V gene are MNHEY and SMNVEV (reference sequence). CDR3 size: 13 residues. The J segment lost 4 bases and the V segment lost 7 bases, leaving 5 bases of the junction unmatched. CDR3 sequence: CASKQGARETQYF. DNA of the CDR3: TGTGCCAGCAAGCAGGGGGCAAGAGAGACCCAGTACTTC.

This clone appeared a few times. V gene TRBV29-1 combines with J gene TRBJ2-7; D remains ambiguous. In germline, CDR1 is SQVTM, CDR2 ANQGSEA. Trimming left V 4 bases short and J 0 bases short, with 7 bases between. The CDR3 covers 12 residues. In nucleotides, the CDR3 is TGCAGCGTTGTGTCAGGCTCCTACGAGCAGTACTTC. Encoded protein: CSVVSGSYEQYF.

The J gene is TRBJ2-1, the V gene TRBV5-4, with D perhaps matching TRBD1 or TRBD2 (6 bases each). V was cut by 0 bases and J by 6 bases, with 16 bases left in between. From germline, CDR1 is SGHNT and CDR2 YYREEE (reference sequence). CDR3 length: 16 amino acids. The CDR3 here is CASSLGSGDIGNEQFF. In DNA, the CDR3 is TGTGCCAGCAGCTTGGGTTCGGGGGACATCGGCAATGAGCAGTTCTTC.